The rows below give T cell receptor beta chains drawn from one sample of a study of T-cell memory formation after mild COVID-19. TCRdb reprocessed the 5' RACE reads via MiXCR and lists one record per CDR3 protein. The table lists approximately 270,000 distinct CDR3 sequences, under 20% of them singletons. The specimen was PBMCs or a T cell subset sorted from them (not recorded which). Receptors originate from a man between 18 and 35 years old who had mild COVID-19 (a few samples of this study predate the infection). Cell type and time point are not known. Both conserved end residues are part of each CDR3. The D gene is left open where the match is weak. Size values are once, few and many counts, or a class for expanded clones, and some rows have none.

TRBD2,TRBJ2-1,many,TRBV12-3/TRBV12-4,CASSQTSGGVNEQFF,TGTGCCAGCAGTCAGACTAGCGGGGGGGTCAATGAGCAGTTCTTC
NA,TRBJ2-3,NA,TRBV11-2,CASSLGRRSTDTQYF,TGTGCCAGCAGCTTAGGGCGCAGGTCCACAGATACGCAGTATTTT
NA,TRBJ1-1,NA,TRBV6-2/TRBV6-3,CASSPSSGSPYEAFF,TGTGCCAGCAGTCCGAGTTCGGGGTCGCCATATGAAGCTTTCTTT
NA,TRBJ1-2,many,TRBV29-1,CSVTGYYGYTF,TGCAGCGTAACGGGGTACTATGGCTACACCTTC
TRBD2,TRBJ2-3,many,TRBV7-6,CASSLEPGLAGGSSTDTQYF,TGTGCCAGCAGCCTCGAGCCGGGACTAGCGGGGGGGTCTAGCACAGATACGCAGTATTTT
TRBD2,TRBJ2-5,few,TRBV11-2,CASSLQGLAGAETQYF,TGTGCCAGCAGCCTCCAGGGACTAGCGGGGGCGGAGACCCAGTACTTC
NA,TRBJ2-5,many,TRBV29-1,CSVEDWGFQETQYF,TGCAGCGTTGAAGATTGGGGCTTCCAAGAGACCCAGTACTTC
NA,TRBJ1-3,NA,TRBV6-1,CASSEAQQGYTIYF,TGTGCCAGCAGTGAAGCGCAGCAGGGGTACACCATATATTTT
TRBD2,TRBJ2-5,NA,TRBV20-1,CSARGLNLAGGQPETQYF,TGCAGTGCTAGAGGCCTCAATTTAGCGGGGGGCCAACCGGAGACCCAGTACTTC
NA,TRBJ2-3,few,TRBV7-9,CASSLLDNTDTQYF,TGTGCCAGCAGCTTATTGGATAACACAGATACGCAGTATTTT
NA,TRBJ2-3,NA,TRBV2,CASMPGNRIPDTQYF,TGTGCCAGCATGCCCGGAAACCGCATTCCAGATACGCAGTATTTT
TRBD1,TRBJ1-1,NA,TRBV19,CASSYETGVNTEAFF,TGTGCCAGTAGTTACGAGACAGGGGTGAACACTGAAGCTTTCTTT
NA,TRBJ2-1,NA,TRBV7-9,CASSPPTSTMQYNEQFF,TGTGCCAGCAGCCCTCCCACTAGCACGATGCAATACAATGAGCAGTTCTTC
NA,TRBJ1-1,few,TRBV20-1,CSASSTEAFF,TGCAGTGCTAGTTCTACTGAAGCTTTCTTT
NA,TRBJ2-2,NA,TRBV6-6,CASSYSVGRGPTGELFF,TGTGCCAGCAGTTACTCGGTTGGGCGGGGTCCCACCGGGGAGCTGTTTTTT
NA,TRBJ1-1,few,TRBV2,CASRPDSTEAFF,TGTGCCAGCAGGCCGGACAGCACTGAAGCTTTCTTT
NA,TRBJ1-2,NA,TRBV4-3,CASSQDSQYAFYGYTF,TGCGCCAGCAGCCAAGATAGCCAGTACGCTTTCTATGGCTACACCTTC
NA,TRBJ2-3,NA,TRBV14,CASSHWTDTQYF,TGTGCCAGCAGCCATTGGACAGATACGCAGTATTTT
NA,TRBJ1-1,NA,TRBV7-9,CASSPGQKNTEAFF,TGTGCCAGCAGCCCCGGACAGAAGAACACTGAAGCTTTCTTT
NA,TRBJ1-1,NA,TRBV7-6,CASSSLPGTEAFF,TGTGCCAGCAGCTCGCTCCCCGGCACTGAAGCTTTCTTT
TRBD2,TRBJ2-3,many,TRBV5-4,CASSSRRGATDTQYF,TGTGCCAGCAGCTCGCGGCGGGGGGCCACAGATACGCAGTATTTT
TRBD1,TRBJ2-4,NA,TRBV5-1,CASSDRWTGPNIQYF,TGCGCCAGCAGCGACCGTTGGACAGGGCCCAACATTCAGTACTTC
NA,TRBJ2-1,NA,TRBV20-1,CSAQDPGKPYNEQFF,TGCAGTGCCCAAGACCCAGGGAAGCCCTACAATGAGCAGTTCTTC
NA,TRBJ1-5,few,TRBV4-3,CASSQELRRVSNQPQHF,TGCGCCAGCAGCCAAGAATTGCGTCGGGTGAGCAATCAGCCCCAGCATTTT
NA,TRBJ2-7,many,TRBV7-6,CASSLDRTSYEQYF,TGTGCCAGCAGCTTAGATCGCACTTCGTACGAGCAGTACTTC
NA,TRBJ2-7,few,TRBV5-5,CASSFSGTNYEQYF,TGTGCCAGCAGCTTTTCGGGGACAAACTACGAGCAGTACTTC
TRBD2,TRBJ2-1,few,TRBV12-3/TRBV12-4,CASRLADRRQFF,TGTGCCAGCAGACTAGCGGACAGAAGGCAGTTCTTC
TRBD2,TRBJ2-7,NA,TRBV7-2,CASSRGLAGYEQYF,TGTGCCAGCAGCCGGGGACTAGCGGGGTACGAGCAGTACTTC
NA,TRBJ1-1,NA,TRBV29-1,CSVGRERTEAFF,TGCAGCGTTGGTAGGGAGCGGACTGAAGCTTTCTTT
NA,TRBJ2-1,NA,TRBV29-1,CSVGGVDRYNEQFF,TGCAGCGTGGGCGGGGTCGATCGCTACAATGAGCAGTTCTTC
NA,TRBJ2-3,few,TRBV12-3/TRBV12-4,CASSRRDGGTDTQYF,TGTGCCAGCAGTCGCCGGGACGGAGGCACAGATACGCAGTATTTT
NA,TRBJ2-4,NA,TRBV9,CASSVDWGGNIQYF,TGTGCCAGCAGCGTAGATTGGGGAGGAAACATTCAGTACTTC
TRBD1,TRBJ2-7,NA,TRBV6-1,CAGGPDRGNYEQYF,TGTGCCGGTGGTCCGGACAGGGGGAACTACGAGCAGTACTTC
NA,TRBJ1-2,many,TRBV12-3/TRBV12-4,CASSLQGYGYTF,TGTGCCAGCAGTTTACAGGGGTATGGCTACACCTTC
TRBD2,TRBJ2-3,NA,TRBV6-5,CASSLSGTSTDTQYF,TGTGCCAGCAGCTTGAGCGGGACTAGCACAGATACGCAGTATTTT
TRBD1,TRBJ2-7,NA,TRBV3-1,CASSLGQGSDEQYF,TGTGCCAGCAGCCTCGGACAGGGATCGGACGAGCAGTACTTC
NA,TRBJ2-2,few,TRBV7-2,CASTPALSGTGELFF,TGTGCCAGCACCCCCGCCCTCTCGGGGACCGGGGAGCTGTTTTTT
NA,TRBJ2-5,few,TRBV5-6,CASSLAAGTQYF,TGTGCCAGCAGCTTGGCAGCCGGGACCCAGTACTTC
TRBD1,TRBJ1-2,NA,TRBV10-3,CAISVGQDYGYTF,TGTGCCATCAGTGTCGGACAGGACTATGGCTACACCTTC
NA,TRBJ2-3,NA,TRBV7-9,CASSGGDTQYF,TGTGCCAGCAGCGGGGGGGATACGCAGTATTTT
NA,TRBJ2-5,few,TRBV9,CASSAQGGGQETQYF,TGTGCCAGCAGCGCCCAGGGAGGAGGCCAAGAGACCCAGTACTTC
NA,TRBJ2-1,NA,TRBV5-1,CASSLPGSENEQFF,TGCGCCAGCAGCTTGCCAGGGAGTGAGAATGAGCAGTTCTTC
NA,TRBJ2-1,NA,TRBV5-1,CASSFSYLNEQFF,TGCGCCAGCAGCTTTTCTTACCTCAATGAGCAGTTCTTC
TRBD1,TRBJ1-2,NA,TRBV12-5,CASGLVAGQGAVGYTF,TGTGCTAGTGGTTTGGTAGCCGGACAGGGGGCGGTAGGCTACACCTTC
NA,TRBJ1-1,NA,TRBV5-1,CASSLGLAVNTEAFF,TGCGCCAGCAGCTTGGGTTTGGCAGTCAACACTGAAGCTTTCTTT
NA,TRBJ1-2,NA,TRBV11-2,CASSLEPNANYGYTF,TGTGCCAGCAGCTTAGAACCTAACGCTAACTATGGCTACACCTTC
NA,TRBJ2-3,NA,TRBV5-6,CASRGAISTDTQYF,TGTGCCAGCCGAGGGGCGATTAGCACAGATACGCAGTATTTT
NA,TRBJ2-3,few,TRBV12-3/TRBV12-4,CASAGGGRTDTQYF,TGTGCCAGCGCAGGCGGCGGACGCACAGATACGCAGTATTTT